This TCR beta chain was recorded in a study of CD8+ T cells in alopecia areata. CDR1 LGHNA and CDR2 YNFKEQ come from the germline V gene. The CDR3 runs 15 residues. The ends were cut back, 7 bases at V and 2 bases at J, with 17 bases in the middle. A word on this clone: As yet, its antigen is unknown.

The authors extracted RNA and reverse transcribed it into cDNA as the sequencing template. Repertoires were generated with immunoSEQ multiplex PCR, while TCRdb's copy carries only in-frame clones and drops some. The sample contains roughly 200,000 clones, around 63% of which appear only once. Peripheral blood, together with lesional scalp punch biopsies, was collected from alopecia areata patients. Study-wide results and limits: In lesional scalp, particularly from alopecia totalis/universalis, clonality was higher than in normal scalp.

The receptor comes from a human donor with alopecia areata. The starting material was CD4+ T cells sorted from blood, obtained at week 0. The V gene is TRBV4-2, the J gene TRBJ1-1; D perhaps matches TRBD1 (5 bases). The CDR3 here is CASTKPGTDNTEAFF. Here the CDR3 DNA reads TGTGCCAGCACCAAACCCGGGACCGATAACACTGAAGCTTTCTTT.